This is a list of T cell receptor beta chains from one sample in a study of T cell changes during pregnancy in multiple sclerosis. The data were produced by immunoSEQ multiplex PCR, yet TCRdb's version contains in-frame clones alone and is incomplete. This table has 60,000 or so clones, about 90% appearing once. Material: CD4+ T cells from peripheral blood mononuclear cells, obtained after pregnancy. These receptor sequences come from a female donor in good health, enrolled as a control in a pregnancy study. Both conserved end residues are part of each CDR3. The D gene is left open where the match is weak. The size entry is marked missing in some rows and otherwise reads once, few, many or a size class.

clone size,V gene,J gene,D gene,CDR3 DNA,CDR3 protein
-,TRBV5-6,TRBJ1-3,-,TGTGCCAGCAGCTTCGGGTCTATCTCTGGAAACACCATATATTTT,CASSFGSISGNTIYF
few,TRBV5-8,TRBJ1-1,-,TGTGCCAGCAGCTTGAGGGGGAGACACACTGAAGCTTTCTTT,CASSLRGRHTEAFF
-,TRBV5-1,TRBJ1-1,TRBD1,TGCGCCAGCAGCTTACTACAACAGGGGCCGAGGGCGGCTTTCTTT,CASSLLQQGPRAAFF
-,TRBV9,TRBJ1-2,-,TGTGCCAGCAGCGTAGAGTCGGGGTCGGGCTATGGCTACACCTTC,CASSVESGSGYGYTF
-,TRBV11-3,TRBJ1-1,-,TGTGCCAGCAGCAACTCCTATCCGGGGGAAGCTTTCTTT,CASSNSYPGEAFF
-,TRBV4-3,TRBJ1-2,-,TGCGCCAGCAGCCAAGAAACAGGGTCCAACTATGGCTACACCTTC,CASSQETGSNYGYTF
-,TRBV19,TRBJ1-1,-,TGTGCCAGTAGTACTTCAGGGTCCTACACTGAAGCTTTCTTT,CASSTSGSYTEAFF
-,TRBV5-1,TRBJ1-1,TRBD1,TGCGCCAGCAGCTTACCGACAGGGGGGACTGAAGCTTTCTTT,CASSLPTGGTEAFF
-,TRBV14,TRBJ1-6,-,TGTGCCAGCAGCCAAGATCGGGCAGGGCAATCACCCCTCCACTTT,CASSQDRAGQSPLHF
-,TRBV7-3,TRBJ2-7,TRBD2,TGTGCCAGCAGCTTAGAGCGGGGTTCCTACGAGCAGTACTTC,CASSLERGSYEQYF
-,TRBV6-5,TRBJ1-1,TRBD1,TGTGCCAGCAGGGCCGGGACAGGGGGATCCACTGAAGCTTTCTTT,CASRAGTGGSTEAFF
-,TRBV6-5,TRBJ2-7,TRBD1,TGTGCCAGCAGTCGGGGGACAGGTGCCTACGAGCAGTACTTC,CASSRGTGAYEQYF
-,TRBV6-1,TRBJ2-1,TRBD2,TGTGCCAGCATTGCCGGGGGCGGGGGGGCCAATGAGCAGTTCTTC,CASIAGGGGANEQFF
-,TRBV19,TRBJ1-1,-,TGTGCCAGTAGGCCTTGGGCCTCCGAAGCTTTCTTT,CASRPWASEAFF
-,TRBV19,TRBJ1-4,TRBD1,TGTGCCAGTAGGGGTTTAGGGACAGGCGAAAAACTGTTTTTT,CASRGLGTGEKLFF
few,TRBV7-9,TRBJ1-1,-,TGTGCCAGCAGCTCCCTAGCCGAGAACACTGAAGCTTTCTTT,CASSSLAENTEAFF
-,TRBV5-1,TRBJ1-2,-,TGCGCCAGCAGCTTGGCAGGGGCCGAGCTCTATGGTGGCTACACCTTC,CASSLAGAELYGGYTF
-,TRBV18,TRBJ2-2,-,TGTGCCAGCTCACCACAGGAGGCGAACACCGGGGAGCTGTTTTTT,CASSPQEANTGELFF
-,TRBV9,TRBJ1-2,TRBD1,TGTGCCAGCAGCTCCCGGGACAGGGGGTACGGCTACACCTTC,CASSSRDRGYGYTF
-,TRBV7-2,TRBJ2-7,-,TGTGCCAGCAGCTTCGACACCCGGGGACAGTACTTC,CASSFDTRGQYF
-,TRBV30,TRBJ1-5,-,TGTGCCTGGAGTGTTTCGGCAGGGGTGTTTGGGAATCAGCCCCAGCATTTT,CAWSVSAGVFGNQPQHF
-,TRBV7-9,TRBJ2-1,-,TGTGCCAGCAGCTTGGCGGAATTTAGCTCCTACAATGAGCAGTTCTTC,CASSLAEFSSYNEQFF
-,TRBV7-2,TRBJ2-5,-,TGTGCCAGCAGTTTTCGTTCCGGGGAGGAGACCCAGTACTTC,CASSFRSGEETQYF
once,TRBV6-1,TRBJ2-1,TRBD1,TGTGCCAGCAGTGGCAGGACAGGCTACAATGAGCAGTTCTTC,CASSGRTGYNEQFF
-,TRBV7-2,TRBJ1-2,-,TGTGCCAGTATTGCCCCGACAGCCTACCCTAACTATGGCTACACCTTC,CASIAPTAYPNYGYTF
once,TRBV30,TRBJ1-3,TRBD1,TGTGCCTGGAGCCAAGGTCAGGGGGCTGGAAACACCATATATTTT,CAWSQGQGAGNTIYF
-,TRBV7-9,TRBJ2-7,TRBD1,TGTGCCAGCAGCTTGGACAGGGCGGGCGAGCAGTACTTC,CASSLDRAGEQYF
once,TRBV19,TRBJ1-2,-,TGTGCCAGTAGTATAGACAGGGAAGTTAATGGCTACACCTTC,CASSIDREVNGYTF
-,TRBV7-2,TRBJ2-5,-,TGTGCCAGCAGCTTAGGATCCGCCGGGAGCCAAGAGACCCAGTACTTC,CASSLGSAGSQETQYF
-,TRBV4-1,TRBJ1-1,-,TGCGCCAGCAGCCAAATTACAGGGAGAGGGAACACTGAAGCTTTCTTT,CASSQITGRGNTEAFF
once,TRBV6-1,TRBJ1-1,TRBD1,TGTGCCAGTACCCGAACAGGGGGGGCGAACACTGAAGCTTTCTTT,CASTRTGGANTEAFF
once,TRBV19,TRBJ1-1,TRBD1,TGTGCCAGTAGTATAGAATCGGACAGGGCTAAAGCTTTCTTT,CASSIESDRAKAFF
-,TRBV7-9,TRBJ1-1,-,TGTGCCAGCAGCTTAGAAGGGGCTACTGAAGCTTTCTTT,CASSLEGATEAFF
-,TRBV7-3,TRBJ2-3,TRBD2,TGTGCCAGCAGCTTAATGGCTAGCGGGGTGGATACGCAGTATTTT,CASSLMASGVDTQYF
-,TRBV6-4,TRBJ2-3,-,TGTGCCAGCAGGACAACTCCTAAGGCAGATACGCAGTATTTT,CASRTTPKADTQYF
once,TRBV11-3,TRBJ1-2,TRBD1,TGTGCCAGCAGCTTAGGCGGGACAGTGGCTGGCTACACCTTC,CASSLGGTVAGYTF
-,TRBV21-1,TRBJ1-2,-,TGTGCCAGCATCCTCAGGACAGGGAGCGACTATGGCTACACCTTC,CASILRTGSDYGYTF
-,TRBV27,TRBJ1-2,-,TGTGCCAGCAGTTCGTATACAGGGAGCTATGGCTACACCTTC,CASSSYTGSYGYTF
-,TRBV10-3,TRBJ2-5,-,TGTGCCATCAGGGCAGGGGATGTGGCAGAGACCCAGTACTTC,CAIRAGDVAETQYF
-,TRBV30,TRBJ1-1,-,TGTGCCTGGAGTGTACTTCGGGTGGCCACGTTCTTCTTT,CAWSVLRVATFFF
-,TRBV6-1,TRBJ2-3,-,TGTGCCAGCAGTCGGGGGACAGTCACAGATACGCAGTATTTT,CASSRGTVTDTQYF
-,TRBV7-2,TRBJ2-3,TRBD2,TGTGCCAGCAGCTCCAGGACTAGCGGGGGTACAGATACGCAGTATTTT,CASSSRTSGGTDTQYF
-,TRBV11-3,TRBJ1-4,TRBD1,TGTGCCAGCAGCCGGCGACAGGGAAATGAAAAACTGTTTTTT,CASSRRQGNEKLFF
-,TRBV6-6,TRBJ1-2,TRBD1,TGTGCCAGCAGTTACGGGACAGCAACTGGCTACACCTTC,CASSYGTATGYTF
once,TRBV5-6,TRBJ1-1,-,TGTGCCAGCAGCTGGGACTTAGTCCCTAACACTGAAGCTTTCTTT,CASSWDLVPNTEAFF
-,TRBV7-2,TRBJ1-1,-,TGTGCCAGCAGCTTAGGTCCCCGGACAGTGAACACTGAAGCTTTCTTT,CASSLGPRTVNTEAFF
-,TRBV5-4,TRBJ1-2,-,TGTGCCAGCAGCCCAAAGGACACACTTAACTATGGCTACACCTTC,CASSPKDTLNYGYTF
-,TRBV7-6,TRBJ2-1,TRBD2,TGTGCCAGCAGCTCCCTTACTAGCGGGGGGCCAATTCAGTTCTTC,CASSSLTSGGPIQFF
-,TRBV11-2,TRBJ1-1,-,TGTGCCAGCAGCTTACAGGGGCAGCTGAGCACTGAAGCTTTCTTT,CASSLQGQLSTEAFF
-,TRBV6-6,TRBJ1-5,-,TGTGCCAGCAGTTCCCCGAGCAATCAGCCCCAGCATTTT,CASSSPSNQPQHF
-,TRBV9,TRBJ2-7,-,TGTGCCAGCAGCGGAAGGGGCGGTAACTACGAGCAGTACTTC,CASSGRGGNYEQYF
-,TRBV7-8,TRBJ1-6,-,TGTGCCAGCAGCTTAGCGGGCAGGGGAAACACACCCCTCCACTTT,CASSLAGRGNTPLHF
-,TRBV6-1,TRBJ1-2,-,TGTGCCAGCAGGGAAGGACAGTATCCTGGCTACACCTTC,CASREGQYPGYTF
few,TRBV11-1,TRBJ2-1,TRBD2,TGTGCCAGCAGCCTACTAGCGGGCTCCTCCTACAATGAGCAGTTCTTC,CASSLLAGSSYNEQFF
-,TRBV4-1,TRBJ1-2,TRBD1,TGCGCCAGCAGCCAAGGCGGGACAGCTAACTATGGCTACACCTTC,CASSQGGTANYGYTF
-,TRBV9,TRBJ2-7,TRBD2,TGTGCCAGCAGCCCCGGACTAGCTCTGGACGAGCAGTACTTC,CASSPGLALDEQYF
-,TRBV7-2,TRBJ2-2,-,TGTGCCAGCAGCCTTGTAGGGACAAACACCGGGGAGCTGTTTTTT,CASSLVGTNTGELFF